What follows are 4 T cell receptor beta chains derived from one specimen sequenced in a study of OX40 agonist ivuxolimab in advanced cancers. Produced via immunoSEQ multiplex PCR; TCRdb's table is partial and in-frame only. The sample lists roughly 70,000 clones, 82% seen once, with about 0.42% in the top ten. The starting material was CD4+ or CD8+ T cells sorted from blood, obtained in a trial of the OX40 agonist ivuxolimab. The receptors here all came from an adult with an advanced solid tumor such as melanoma, head and neck, liver or kidney cancer.

The rearrangement uses TRBV7-2 and TRBJ2-7; 9 nucleotides line up with TRBD1. The J segment lost 7 bases and the V segment lost 5 bases, leaving 9 bases of the junction unmatched. Germline values: CDR1 SGHTA, CDR2 FQGNSA. The CDR3 totals 14 residues. The CDR3 protein is CASSPDRGRWEQYF. Written as DNA, the CDR3 is TGTGCCAGCAGCCCGGACAGGGGAAGGTGGGAGCAGTACTTC.

The chain employs TRBV5-1 and TRBJ2-5, with 11 bases lining up with TRBD2. V trimming: 1 base; J trimming: 2 bases; junction bases outside the gene matches: 4. Germline V CDR1 and CDR2: SGHRS, YFSETQ. The CDR3 extends over 16 amino acids. The DNA for the CDR3 is TGCGCCAGCAGCTTGCGACTAGCGGGGAGACAAGAGACCCAGTACTTC. As protein: CASSLRLAGRQETQYF.

This sequence joins TRBV7-9 and TRBJ2-1; D is unclear. V was pared by 3 bases and J by 4 bases, with 10 bases between. The CDR3 has 14 amino acids. The germline CDR1 and CDR2 sequences are SEHNR and FQNEAQ (reference sequence). Here the CDR3 DNA reads TGTGCCAGCAGCTTCGCAAGGACGTACAATGAGCAGTTCTTC. Translation: CASSFARTYNEQFF.

This clone was seen a few times. This sequence joins TRBV11-2 and TRBJ1-1; tentatively, D is TRBD1 (6 bases). Trimming removed 5 bases at V and 0 bases at J, with 16 bases between. CDR1 is SGHAT and CDR2 is FQNNGV in the germline V gene. The CDR3 contains 16 residues. The CDR3 here is CASSPGQRTLNTEAFF. CDR3 sequence (DNA): TGTGCCAGCAGCCCAGGACAGAGAACCCTGAACACTGAAGCTTTCTTT.